This entry features one T cell receptor (beta chain) sequence. This clonotype was observed many times. The target of this receptor is not known. Qualities for individual bases were not recorded, and no much larger clone is one base off. Reads for this sample came from an Illumina HiSeq 2500. Quantitative 5'-RACE with molecular barcodes was the method used to prepare the TCR beta libraries. In the paper's pipeline: Disease-linked TCR variants were identified with a new computational method built on a probabilistic model of VDJ rearrangement. TCRdb ran its own pipeline on the public reads, namely fastp trimming at Q25 and MiXCR clone calling, and kept in-frame beta chains. Each CDR3 protein appears once, grouped with its most common genes and DNA. These V and J calls are TCRdb output, not the study's own analysis. Present in this sample are approximately 43,000 distinct CDR3 sequences, 4% of which were seen just once. Of the sample, 3% to 4% is held by the ten largest clones.

This entry comes from a study of CD8 T cells in ankylosing spondylitis (dated by TCRdb to 2016 to 2017). For the wider study: T cell receptor beta repertoires were profiled in healthy donors and ankylosing spondylitis patients so that disease-linked TCR variants could be found. The whole study cohort included 108 healthy donors and 20 to 25 ankylosing spondylitis patients. Peripheral blood was sampled, and synovial fluid was additionally collected from ankylosing spondylitis patients.

Taken from the germline V gene, the CDR1 and CDR2 loops are SGDLS and YYNGEE. Deletion took 4 bases off V and 2 bases off J, with a span of 18 bases between the germline ends. Measured from the cysteine to the phenylalanine, the CDR3 is 16 residues long. Only CDR3 DNA remains: 48 bases, in frame from the first base. The paper as a whole reports these results and caveats: A TCR beta motif made up of seven or eight highly homologous amino acid variants appeared to be characteristic of blood from ankylosing spondylitis patients. The disease-linked clones were reported as significantly enriched in matched synovial fluid samples from ankylosing spondylitis patients. The disease-linked clones showed a CD8+ phenotype and occurred at relatively low frequencies in peripheral blood. Some TCR beta motif variants had previously been reported in synovial fluid and blood of reactive arthritis patients, which suggested common disease-initiation mechanisms.

The sequenced material came from blood, either unsorted or a sorted T cell fraction (not recorded which). This sequence originates from a female donor with ankylosing spondylitis or in good health (not recorded which). Rearrangement joined TRBV9 to TRBJ2-5; D gene: possibly TRBD1, on 5 matching bases. The CDR3 protein is CASSPRQTLVQETQYF. The DNA is TGTGCCAGCAGCCCCCGACAGACTTTAGTTCAAGAGACCCAGTACTTC.